The 2 T cell receptor beta chains below come from one sample, sequenced in a study of blood T cell repertoires in COVID-19. TCRdb's copy holds only in-frame clones and misses some; the assay was immunoSEQ multiplex PCR. The repertoire consists of approximately 300,000 clones, with 85% to 90% occurring once and the leading ten covering over 5%. Input material: peripheral blood. These receptors originate from a woman aged 45 to 65 with COVID-19, enrolled during active disease.

V usage is TRBV7-3 and J usage is TRBJ1-2, with a tentative D call TRBD1 (5 bases). The germline gives CDR1 SGHTA, CDR2 FQGTGA. The V gene lost 1 base and the J gene lost 8 bases, with 14 bases spanning the gap. The CDR3 is made up of 14 amino acids. CDR3 amino acids: CASSLNGRVEGYTF. The CDR3 nucleotides are TGTGCCAGCAGCTTAAATGGCAGGGTTGAGGGCTACACCTTC.

V and J are TRBV7-9 and TRBJ2-7; possibly TRBD2 for D (6 bases). V gave up 4 bases and J gave up 0 bases, with 16 bases separating them. The germline CDR1 and CDR2 sequences are SEHNR and FQNEAQ (reference sequence). The CDR3 length is 16 residues. CDR3 region: CASSSPQKRASYEQYF. The CDR3 DNA sequence: TGTGCCAGCAGCTCCCCGCAGAAGCGGGCCTCCTACGAGCAGTACTTC.